This T cell receptor beta chain was sequenced during a study of blood T cell repertoires in COVID-19. This CDR3 has 14 residues. Germline V gives CDR1 SNHLY, CDR2 FYNNEI. Germline trimming cut 9 bases from V and 1 base from J; bases unmatched to any gene: 3. Authors' data handling: The authors estimated nucleated cell counts from reference gene primer amplification. Data came from immunoSEQ multiplex PCR; TCRdb stores just in-frame clones and leaves some out. For V, J and clone size, that table is used; D and trimming come from the DNA. The sample consists of about 20,000 clones, 75% to 85% of them appearing once.

The receptor's source is an elderly man with acute or convalescent COVID-19. V usage is TRBV2 and J usage is TRBJ2-7; 13 positions match TRBD2. The specimen was peripheral blood. The chain's CDR3 is CARGTSGKSYEQYF. The CDR3 nucleotides are TGTGCCAGGGGGACTAGCGGGAAATCCTACGAGCAGTACTTC.